This note documents a single TCR beta chain sequence. What it binds is unknown. This specimen comes from a study of CD4 T cells in relation to SARS-CoV-2 and coronaviruses. The method was immunoSEQ multiplex PCR; TCRdb's version includes in-frame clones alone and lacks a portion of them. The table includes about 59,000 clones, 86% detected once. Before the COVID-19 pandemic, during about 2010-2019, CD4+ T cells were taken from unexposed donors. The CDR3 is 15 amino acids. Germline V lookup: CDR1 MNHEY, CDR2 SMNVEV (reference sequence). The ends were cut back, 6 bases at V and 2 bases at J, with 15 bases in the middle. Points from the study as a whole: Culture-expanded clones reflect memory recall rather than primary priming during culture.

Sequencing was carried out using memory CD4+ T cells from PBMCs. The TCR originated in a human donor in good health. This rearrangement joins TRBV27 to TRBJ2-3; no clear D gene. CDR3 sequence reads: CASSDTSATTDTQYF. The CDR3 nucleotides read TGTGCCAGCAGCGACACCTCCGCTACCACAGATACGCAGTATTTT.